Each of the 27 T cell receptor beta chains below was sequenced from the same sample in a study of cytomegalovirus exposure and HLA in healthy donors. PCR amplification relied on 60 Vbeta primers (plus 13 Jbeta primers). Generated by immunoSEQ multiplex PCR, the TCRdb table keeps only in-frame clones and is missing some. The sample carries about 190,000 clones, roughly 80% recorded once. Sequenced: PBMCs. Receptors were obtained from a young woman in good health and CMV-seropositive.

Points on this clone: Other DNA sequences of this sample code for an identical CDR3. The chain joins TRBV19 to TRBJ2-7, with D perhaps matching TRBD1 (5 bases). Trimming stripped 5 bases from V and 2 bases from J, with 10 bases between. The CDR3 totals 13 residues. Germline assignment: CDR1 LNHDA and CDR2 SQIVND (reference sequence). The CDR3 region is CASSPGHPYEQYF. CDR3 in DNA: TGTGCCAGTAGTCCCGGACACCCCTACGAGCAGTACTTC.

This chain joins TRBV28 and TRBJ2-1; 10 nucleotides align to TRBD1. The CDR3 has 13 amino acids. Trimming at V came to 10 bases and at J to 4 bases, leaving 4 bases not matched to a gene. Germline V CDR1 and CDR2: MDHEN, SYDVKM. CDR3: CATRQGAYNEQFF. DNA of the CDR3: TGTGCCACCAGACAGGGGGCTTACAATGAGCAGTTCTTC.

The genes are TRBV2 and TRBJ1-2, with 7 bases fitting TRBD1. Germline V gene sequence: CDR1 SNHLY, CDR2 FYNNEI. CDR3 length: 13 amino acids. V dropped 11 bases and J dropped 4; count of bases not matched to a gene: 10. The chain's CDR3 is CARLRQGGYGYTF. The CDR3 DNA is TGTGCCCGCCTTAGGCAGGGGGGCTATGGCTACACCTTC.

Regarding this clone: The junction does not match germline at one end; this may be a read error. The chain is built from TRBV7-9 and TRBJ2-7, with TRBD1 matching over 10 bases. The CDR3 totals 13 residues. CDR1 and CDR2 from the germline V gene are SEHNR and FQNEAQ (reference sequence). CDR3 protein: CSSSFGTGAEQYF. Written as DNA, the CDR3 is TGTTCCAGCAGCTTCGGGACAGGGGCCGAGCAGTACTTC.

The chain joins TRBV5-1 to TRBJ2-5; D gene ambiguous. The J call may be wrong; the DNA end is better matched by TRBJ2-7. The CDR3 extends over 13 amino acids. Germline CDR1 reads SGHRS; CDR2 reads YFSETQ. The CDR3 bases are TGCGCCAGCAGCTTTTCCTCGCCCTACGAGCAGTACTTC. It specifies CASSFSSPYEQYF.

V is TRBV15 and J is TRBJ2-7; D perhaps matches TRBD2 (6 bases). The CDR3 spans 13 residues. Germline CDR1 is LNHNV and CDR2 is YYDKDF (reference sequence). Trimming took 6 bases from V and 0 from J, leaving 9 bases between them. CDR3 nucleotide sequence: TGTGCCACCAGGGCTAGCGACTCCTACGAGCAGTACTTC. It specifies CATRASDSYEQYF. Full variable domain (remainder filled in from reference TRBV15 and TRBJ2-7): DAMVIQNPRYQVTQFGKPVTLSCSQTLNHNVMYWYQQKSSQAPKLLFHYYDKDFNNEADTPDNFQSRRPNTSFCFLDIRSPGLGDTAMYLCATRASDSYEQYFGPGTRLTVT.

The chain employs TRBV18 and TRBJ2-1, with 10 bases identical to TRBD2. CDR1 is KGHSH and CDR2 is LQKENI in the germline V gene. Unmatched junction bases numbered 7, after V lost 3 bases and J lost 8 bases. The CDR3 covers 15 residues. The CDR3 DNA is TGTGCCAGCTCACCCCCAGCGGGAGGGCCCCATGAGCAGTTCTTC. It encodes CASSPPAGGPHEQFF.

The chain uses TRBV28 and TRBJ2-3; no firm D call. The CDR3 runs to 11 residues. Trimming shortened V by 6 bases and J by 6 bases, and 7 bases separated the two germline ends. The germline V gene has CDR1 MDHEN and CDR2 SYDVKM. Here the CDR3 DNA reads TGTGCCAGCAGCTCCGGGGATACGCAGTATTTT. Translated: CASSSGDTQYF.

This chain joins TRBV6-4 and TRBJ2-1; 7 bases line up with TRBD2. This CDR3 has 16 residues. V shed 0 bases and J 6 bases; nucleotides not matched to a gene: 8. Germline V gene sequence: CDR1 MRHNA, CDR2 SNTAGT. In DNA, the CDR3 is TGTGCCAGCAGTGACTCCCGTGCGGGAGTGACCAATGAGCAGTTCTTC. It is translated as CASSDSRAGVTNEQFF.

The rearrangement joins TRBV28 to TRBJ2-7; possible D gene TRBD1, 6 bases. V was pared by 4 bases and J by 1 base, with 8 bases between. CDR1 MDHEN and CDR2 SYDVKM come from the germline V gene. The CDR3 runs 13 residues. The CDR3 protein is CASSYGQSYEQYF. The CDR3 DNA is TGTGCCAGCAGTTACGGACAGTCCTACGAGCAGTACTTC.

This clone was counted only a few times. The rearrangement uses TRBV2 and TRBJ2-1, with 8 bases identical to TRBD2. The length of the CDR3 is 17 residues. Per the germline V gene, CDR1 is SNHLY and CDR2 is FYNNEI. Unmatched junction bases numbered 14, after V lost 2 bases and J lost 8 bases. CDR3 DNA: TGTGCCAGCAGTGAAATATCTAGCGGCCCGCGGGGGGATGAGCAGTTCTTC. As protein: CASSEISSGPRGDEQFF.

The V gene is TRBV7-9, the J gene TRBJ2-1; D is undetermined. V was cut by 1 base and J by 8 bases, with 12 bases left in between. The CDR3 is 14 residues long. In germline, CDR1 is SEHNR, CDR2 FQNEAQ (reference sequence). The CDR3 spells CASSLGLAVHEQFF. The CDR3 region has the DNA TGTGCCAGCAGCTTAGGACTGGCGGTGCATGAGCAGTTCTTC.

This chain links TRBV6-5 with TRBJ2-5, with TRBD2 identical over 7 bases. The DNA end is more similar to TRBJ2-7, so the J call may be wrong. The CDR3 extends over 12 amino acids. CDR1 and CDR2 (germline): MNHEY, SVGAGI. The CDR3 sequence is CPKRGGSYEQYF. The CDR3 DNA reads as TGTCCCAAGCGGGGCGGCTCCTACGAGCAGTACTTC.

The chain joins TRBV2 to TRBJ2-2; 7 nucleotides line up with TRBD1. The CDR3 runs to 17 residues. Trimming cost V 6 bases and J 0 bases; bases outside gene matches: 10. The V gene's germline CDR1 is SNHLY and CDR2 FYNNEI. CDR3 residues: CASRAQGSRANTGELFF. The DNA of the CDR3 is TGTGCCAGCAGGGCACAGGGGTCCCGGGCGAACACCGGGGAGCTGTTTTTT.

This chain uses TRBV28 with TRBJ2-7; TRBD2 matches at 10 bases. From germline, CDR1 is MDHEN and CDR2 SYDVKM. The J segment lost 0 bases and the V segment lost 3 bases, leaving 2 bases of the junction unmatched. This CDR3 is 15 amino acids long. Here the CDR3 DNA reads TGTGCCAGCAGTTTTGGACTAGCGGTCTCCTACGAGCAGTACTTC. Protein sequence: CASSFGLAVSYEQYF.

The chain carries TRBV2 and TRBJ1-4; D remains ambiguous. The germline CDR1 and CDR2 sequences are SNHLY and FYNNEI. V was trimmed by 7 bases and J by 8 bases, leaving 17 bases between them. This CDR3 is 14 amino acids long. The CDR3 DNA sequence: TGTGCCAGCACCGAGGGAGGGTTGTACGAAAAACTGTTTTTT. Amino acid sequence: CASTEGGLYEKLFF. The complete variable domain, with remaining parts taken from reference TRBV2 and TRBJ1-4, reads EPEVTQTPSHQVTQMGQEVILRCVPISNHLYFYWYRQILGQKVEFLVSFYNNEISEKSEIFDDQFSVERPDGSNFTLKIRSTKLEDSAMYFCASTEGGLYEKLFFGSGTQLSVL.

This chain uses TRBV6-1 with TRBJ1-2; D ambiguous. The V and J ends lost 5 bases and 8 bases respectively, with 15 bases between them. CDR3 size: 13 residues. The V gene's germline CDR1 is MNHNS and CDR2 SASEGT. The CDR3 loop reads CASSFEREGGYTF. The DNA for the CDR3 is TGTGCCAGCAGTTTCGAGAGGGAAGGAGGCTACACCTTC.

The chain is built from TRBV5-4 and TRBJ1-2; no firm D call. CDR1 and CDR2 from the germline V gene are SGHNT and YYREEE (reference sequence). V was pared by 2 bases and J by 1 base, with 6 bases between. CDR3 length equals 13 residues. The chain's CDR3 is CASSFPVNYGYTF. For the CDR3, the DNA is TGTGCCAGCAGCTTCCCGGTTAACTATGGCTACACCTTC.

This sequence joins TRBV10-3 and TRBJ2-7, with TRBD1 matching over 10 bases. CDR1 is ENHRY, CDR2 SYGVKD, per germline. The CDR3 runs to 14 residues. The V segment lost 6 bases and the J segment 5 bases; nucleotides outside the gene matches: 7. CDR3 region: CAIRAGTGVDEQYF. Written as DNA, the CDR3 is TGTGCCATCAGGGCCGGGACAGGGGTCGACGAGCAGTACTTC.

V and J are TRBV27 and TRBJ2-5; 13 bases are shared with TRBD2. The V segment lost 7 bases and the J segment 11 bases; nucleotides outside the gene matches: 10. The germline gives CDR1 MNHEY, CDR2 SMNVEV (reference sequence). The CDR3 runs to 14 residues. The CDR3 is CASIGLAGAGEQYF. CDR3 bases: TGTGCCAGCATTGGACTAGCGGGAGCTGGGGAGCAGTACTTC.

The V and J genes are TRBV7-2 and TRBJ2-7; D is possibly TRBD2 (5 bases). CDR1 and CDR2 (germline): SGHTA, FQGNSA. This CDR3 is 16 amino acids long. V was clipped by 0 bases and J by 1 base, with 13 bases between them. The CDR3 nucleotides are TGTGCCAGCAGCTTAGCGGTCGTTTGGAGGTCCTACGAGCAGTACTTC. Translation gives CASSLAVVWRSYEQYF.

The J gene is TRBJ1-1, the V gene TRBV29-1; maybe TRBD1 (5 bases). V was pared by 5 bases and J by 3 bases, with 13 bases between. This CDR3 contains 13 residues. CDR1 is SQVTM, CDR2 ANQGSEA, per germline. CDR3 amino acids: CSVSLRGDTEAFF. Written as DNA, the CDR3 is TGCAGCGTTTCCCTCCGGGGGGACACTGAAGCTTTCTTT.

The chain links TRBV5-4 to TRBJ2-2; 8 positions match TRBD1. Germline lookup yields CDR1 SGHNT and CDR2 YYREEE (reference sequence). This CDR3 has 15 residues. Trimming at V came to 6 bases and at J to 4 bases, leaving 8 bases not matched to a gene. The CDR3 DNA is TGTGCCAGCACCACAGGGGGAGAGGGCACCGGGGAGCTGTTTTTT. This encodes CASTTGGEGTGELFF.

CDR3: CASSQSIQGAEGYTF. The CDR3 DNA reads as TGTGCCAGCAGCCAATCGATACAGGGAGCGGAAGGCTACACCTTC. The genes are TRBV16 and TRBJ1-2; perhaps TRBD1 as D (6 bases). The V and J ends lost 0 bases and 8 bases respectively, with 16 bases between them. The CDR3 has 15 amino acids. Germline lookup yields CDR1 KGHSY and CDR2 FQNENV.

The rearrangement links TRBV9 to TRBJ1-1; D possibly corresponds to TRBD1 (5 bases). CDR3 length: 15 residues. V lost 4 bases, J lost 0 bases, and 13 bases lay in between. Per germline, CDR1 SGDLS and CDR2 YYNGEE. The chain's CDR3 is CASSRGGSMNTEAFF. As DNA, the CDR3 is TGTGCCAGCAGCCGCGGGGGTTCCATGAACACTGAAGCTTTCTTT. The full variable domain, its missing parts supplied by reference TRBV9 and TRBJ1-1, is DSGVTQTPKHLITATGQRVTLRCSPRSGDLSVYWYQQSLDQGLQFLIQYYNGEERAKGNILERFSAQQFPDLHSELNLSSLELGDSALYFCASSRGGSMNTEAFFGQGTRLTVV.

The J gene is TRBJ2-1, the V gene TRBV11-2; 8 positions agree with TRBD2. V trimming: 1 base; J trimming: 15 bases; junction bases outside the gene matches: 8. Germline V lookup: CDR1 SGHAT, CDR2 FQNNGV. The CDR3 sequence is 13 residues long. The chain's CDR3 is CASSLGTSWMRFF. For the CDR3, the DNA is TGTGCCAGCAGCTTAGGGACTAGCTGGATGAGGTTCTTC.

Details on this clone: A read error may account for a junction end that differs from germline. This chain links TRBV28 with TRBJ2-3, with TRBD2 matching over 9 bases. This CDR3 comprises 14 residues. Germline values: CDR1 MDHEN, CDR2 SYDVKM. In nucleotides, the CDR3 is TGTGGCAGCAGCGGGGGGTGGACCACAGATACGCAGTATTTT. Amino acids: CGSSGGWTTDTQYF.